The 27 T cell receptor beta chains reported below all come from one sample, sequenced in a study of T-cell memory formation after mild COVID-19. In TCRdb, the 5' RACE reads were re-called with MiXCR into one record per CDR3 protein. The table has hundreds of thousands of distinct CDR3 sequences, approximately 25% seen once; the top ten hold roughly 8.7%. Material for sequencing was PBMCs or a T cell subset sorted from them (not recorded which). Receptors were obtained from an adult woman who had mild COVID-19 (a few samples of this study predate the infection). Cell type and time point are not known.

The gene calls are TRBV12-3 or TRBV12-4 and TRBJ2-7; D possibly corresponds to TRBD1 (7 bases). V was shortened by 3 bases and J by 6 bases, with 12 bases between the two germline ends. This CDR3 has 13 amino acids. The CDR3 loop is CASSFPGGFEQYF. CDR3 coding DNA: TGTGCCAGCAGTTTTCCAGGGGGGTTCGAGCAGTACTTC.

This chain links TRBV20-1 with TRBJ2-1; D call uncertain. V lost 5 bases and J 9 bases, leaving 8 bases between the germline ends. The CDR3 extends over 10 amino acids. The V gene's germline CDR1 is DFQATT and CDR2 SNEGSKA (reference sequence). The CDR3 region has the DNA TGCAGTGCTGGTAGCAGTGAGCAGTTCTTC. Translated: CSAGSSEQFF.

This clonotype has only a few counts. This chain connects TRBV7-2 to TRBJ2-3; D is uncertain. The CDR3 has 14 residues. V shed 1 base and J shed 8 bases, with 13 bases lying between them. CDR1 is SGHTA, CDR2 FQGNSA, per germline. In DNA, the CDR3 is TGTGCCAGCAGCTTAGGGCTAGGGTCCCGTACGCAGTATTTT. The encoded protein is CASSLGLGSRTQYF.

The chain employs TRBV7-2 and TRBJ1-5; weak D call: TRBD1 (6 bases). The germline gives CDR1 SGHTA, CDR2 FQGNSA. V lost 5 bases and J lost 4, with 12 bases in between. This CDR3 comprises 14 residues. Written as DNA, the CDR3 is TGTGCCAGCAGCGCTGGGACAAAGAATCAGCCCCAGCATTTT. Protein sequence: CASSAGTKNQPQHF.

A few counts support this clonotype. The chain combines TRBV24-1 with TRBJ2-2, with 8 positions matching TRBD2. The V and J ends lost 0 bases and 2 bases, in that order; junction bases with no gene match: 7. This CDR3 is 18 amino acids long. Germline-derived CDR1 and CDR2 are KGHDR and SFDVKD. The CDR3 DNA sequence: TGTGCCACCAGTGATTTGAGTTCCGGGAGGGGTAACACCGGGGAGCTGTTTTTT. Residues: CATSDLSSGRGNTGELFF.

The chain links TRBV6-5 to TRBJ2-5, with 9 bases identical to TRBD2. The germline V gene encodes CDR1 MNHEY and CDR2 SVGAGI. V shed 0 bases, J shed 2 bases, and the junction held 4 bases outside the gene matches. The CDR3 contains 16 residues. CDR3 nucleotides: TGTGCCAGCAGTTACTCGCCAGCGGGGGGACAAGAGACCCAGTACTTC. Protein sequence: CASSYSPAGGQETQYF.

The V call is TRBV7-2, the J call TRBJ2-4; D uncertain. The CDR3 is made up of 12 amino acids. The V gene's germline CDR1 is SGHTA and CDR2 FQGNSA. V lost 2 bases to trimming and J lost 7 bases, with 6 bases between them. The CDR3 DNA reads as TGTGCCAGCAGCTTAATGGTTAACATTCAGTACTTC. Translated, it gives CASSLMVNIQYF. The variable domain in full, with the rest retrieved from reference TRBV7-2 and TRBJ2-4, is GAGVSQSPSNKVTEKGKDVELRCDPISGHTALYWYRQSLGQGLEFLIYFQGNSAPDKSGLPSDRFSAERTGGSVSTLTIQRTQQEDSAVYLCASSLMVNIQYFGAGTRLSVL.

This chain links TRBV20-1 with TRBJ2-7; D is uncertain. V lost 0 bases and J 1 base, leaving 13 bases between the germline ends. Germline loops: CDR1 DFQATT, CDR2 SNEGSKA (reference sequence). The CDR3 consists of 15 residues. The CDR3 bases are TGCAGTGCTAGAGACTCCTATGGGCCATCCTACGAGCAGTACTTC. Protein sequence: CSARDSYGPSYEQYF.

This clonotype was seen more than once but under ten times. V and J are TRBV5-1 and TRBJ2-2, with a possible D match to TRBD2 (6 bases). Germline CDR1 is SGHRS and CDR2 is YFSETQ. The CDR3 length is 15 residues. The germline V and J ends were trimmed by 5 bases and 5 bases, with 16 bases remaining between them. For the CDR3, the DNA is TGCGCCAGCAGTCTTAACGGGGGTGATACCGGGGAGCTGTTTTTT. This gives the protein CASSLNGGDTGELFF.

Only a few counts were recorded for this clonotype. The J gene is TRBJ2-3, the V gene TRBV9, with 14 bases matching TRBD2. The germline CDR1 and CDR2 sequences are SGDLS and YYNGEE. This CDR3 contains 17 residues. With V trimmed by 3 bases and J by 2 bases, 5 bases remained unmatched. The CDR3 loop reads CASSAGLAGDYTDTQYF. CDR3 coding DNA: TGTGCCAGCAGCGCGGGACTAGCGGGGGACTACACAGATACGCAGTATTTT.

This clonotype occurred once. This rearrangement joins TRBV5-4 to TRBJ1-2, with D perhaps TRBD1 (5 bases). Trimming removed 4 bases from V and 4 bases from J, with 14 bases in between. This CDR3 region has 14 residues. The V gene's germline CDR1 is SGHNT and CDR2 YYREEE (reference sequence). CDR3 DNA sequence: TGTGCCAGCAGCCGAACTACAGGCATCTATGGCTACACCTTC. Translated, it gives CASSRTTGIYGYTF. Full variable domain (outside the CDR3, taken from reference TRBV5-4 and TRBJ1-2): ETGVTQSPTHLIKTRGQQVTLRCSSQSGHNTVSWYQQALGQGPQFIFQYYREEENGRGNFPPRFSGLQFPNYSSELNVNALELDDSALYLCASSRTTGIYGYTFGSGTRLTVV.

This clonotype was recorded a few times. V and J are TRBV10-3 and TRBJ1-4; possible D gene TRBD1, 5 bases. The V gene's germline CDR1 is ENHRY and CDR2 SYGVKD. Trimming cost V 7 bases and J 0 bases, with 15 bases left between them. The length of the CDR3 is 16 residues. Here the CDR3 DNA reads TGTGCCATCAATCGGGACTCCATCGCAACTAATGAAAAACTGTTTTTT. Translated: CAINRDSIATNEKLFF.

This clonotype has only a few counts. The V call is TRBV6-6, the J call TRBJ1-6, with D possibly matching TRBD1 (5 bases). Trimming shortened V by 5 bases and J by 7 bases, and 15 bases separated the two germline ends. The CDR3 extends over 15 amino acids. Per germline, CDR1 MNHNY and CDR2 SVGAGI (reference sequence). In DNA form, the CDR3 reads TGTGCCAGCAGTGGTCGGGGGGGGTCGAATTCACCCCTCCACTTT. Encoded protein: CASSGRGGSNSPLHF.

This clonotype was seen a handful of times. The chain links TRBV5-1 to TRBJ2-7, with unresolved D. CDR1 and CDR2 (germline): SGHRS, YFSETQ. The V gene lost 0 bases and the J gene lost 7 bases, with 8 bases spanning the gap. The CDR3 extends over 12 amino acids. The CDR3 DNA is TGCGCCAGCAGCTTGGAGGGTCAAGAGCAGTACTTC. It is translated as CASSLEGQEQYF.

This clonotype was observed a handful of times. V and J are TRBV12-3 or TRBV12-4 and TRBJ2-1; a possible D gene is TRBD2 (6 bases). Trimming took 5 bases from V and 12 from J, leaving 14 bases between them. CDR3 length equals 12 residues. The CDR3 spells CASSEWDFRQFF. The CDR3 DNA sequence: TGTGCCAGCAGTGAATGGGACTTTAGGCAGTTCTTC.

The chain recombines TRBV30 with TRBJ2-1, with 11 nucleotides matching TRBD2. After removal of 3 bases from V and 8 bases from J, the junction contained 6 bases not matched to a gene. In germline, CDR1 is GTSNPN, CDR2 SVGIG (reference sequence). This CDR3 has 14 amino acids. The CDR3 sequence is CAWRTSGALDEQFF. The DNA of the CDR3 is TGTGCCTGGAGGACTAGCGGGGCATTAGATGAGCAGTTCTTC.

This chain joins TRBV7-6 and TRBJ2-7, with D perhaps assigned TRBD1 or TRBD2 (5 bases each). The germline V gene encodes CDR1 SGHVS and CDR2 FNYEAQ. V lost 7 bases and J 0 bases, leaving 13 bases between the germline ends. The CDR3 is 14 residues long. CDR3 nucleotides: TGTGCCAGCAACACAGGTGGGAGCTCCTACGAGCAGTACTTC. Translated, it gives CASNTGGSSYEQYF.

This clonotype was seen a few times. The chain links TRBV7-9 to TRBJ2-6; TRBD2 might be the D (6 bases). Germline V gene data show CDR1 as SEHNR and CDR2 as FQNEAQ (reference sequence). The V end lost 6 bases, the J end lost 0 bases, and 18 bases lay between the germline ends. This CDR3 is built from 18 residues. CDR3: CASREWRGSYSGANVLTF. DNA of the CDR3: TGTGCCAGCAGGGAATGGAGGGGCTCCTACTCTGGGGCCAACGTCCTGACTTTC.

The chain employs TRBV4-3 and TRBJ1-2, with D possibly TRBD1 on 6 matching bases. Trimming shortened V by 0 bases and J by 3 bases, and 14 bases separated the two germline ends. The CDR3 runs 16 residues. Per the germline V gene, CDR1 is LGHNA and CDR2 is YSLEER. CDR3 in DNA: TGCGCCAGCAGCCAAGATAACACGGGGGCCTACTATGGCTACACCTTC. This translates into CASSQDNTGAYYGYTF.

This clonotype showed up many times. The chain couples TRBV7-3 to TRBJ2-1; TRBD1 matches at 8 bases. The CDR3 runs 14 residues. Germline lookup yields CDR1 SGHTA and CDR2 FQGTGA. Trimming took 8 bases from V and 5 from J; bases not matched to a gene: 8. In nucleotides, the CDR3 is TGTGCCAGCGGTGAGACAGGGGTGGACAATGAGCAGTTCTTC. It yields the protein CASGETGVDNEQFF.

This sequence joins TRBV24-1 and TRBJ2-3; 8 bases line up with TRBD1. Germline CDR1 KGHDR, CDR2 SFDVKD. The CDR3 has 13 residues. V was pared by 6 bases and J by 4 bases, with 2 bases of the junction left unmatched. The CDR3 region has the DNA TGTGCCACCAGTTCAGGGGGCGCAGATACGCAGTATTTT. This encodes CATSSGGADTQYF.

This clonotype has only a few counts. CDR3 protein: CSARDGGGYYGYTF. CDR3 coding DNA: TGCAGTGCTAGAGACGGCGGGGGGTACTATGGCTACACCTTC. V is TRBV20-1 and J is TRBJ1-2; maybe TRBD1 (5 bases). V dropped 0 bases and J dropped 3 bases, with 11 bases sitting between them. CDR3 size: 14 residues. The germline V gene encodes CDR1 DFQATT and CDR2 SNEGSKA (reference sequence).

This clonotype appeared many times. The V gene is TRBV27, the J gene TRBJ2-7; 8 bases line up with TRBD2. Germline loops: CDR1 MNHEY, CDR2 SMNVEV (reference sequence). V lost 4 bases and J lost 2; bases outside the gene matches: 4. The CDR3 consists of 14 residues. The chain's CDR3 is CASSSIAGTYEQYF. Written as DNA, the CDR3 is TGTGCCAGCAGTTCCATAGCGGGGACCTACGAGCAGTACTTC.

This clonotype was counted only a few times. The rearrangement joins TRBV7-9 to TRBJ2-3; 7 positions agree with TRBD2. This CDR3 has 14 residues. V lost 3 bases and J lost 4; bases outside the gene matches: 4. Germline values: CDR1 SEHNR, CDR2 FQNEAQ (reference sequence). This CDR3 reads CASSFRGRADTQYF. The CDR3 region has the DNA TGTGCCAGCAGCTTTCGAGGGAGGGCAGATACGCAGTATTTT.

V usage is TRBV3-1 and J usage is TRBJ1-5, with D hard to call. Germline CDR1 reads LGHDT; CDR2 reads YNNKEL (reference sequence). This CDR3 comprises 15 residues. V lost 0 bases, J lost 1 base, and 7 bases lay in between. CDR3 bases: TGTGCCAGCAGCCAAGACGCTCGGAGCAATCAGCCCCAGCATTTT. Residues: CASSQDARSNQPQHF.

This clonotype was seen a handful of times. The chain joins TRBV4-2 to TRBJ2-1; 7 bases agree with TRBD1. This CDR3 has 14 residues. Germline values: CDR1 LGHNA, CDR2 YNFKEQ. V gave up 3 bases and J gave up 5 bases; unmatched junction bases: 4. CDR3 protein: CASSHTGTDNEQFF. The CDR3 bases are TGTGCCAGCAGCCACACCGGGACAGACAATGAGCAGTTCTTC.

The rearrangement joins TRBV11-2 to TRBJ2-1, with TRBD1 as a possible D gene (6 bases). Trimming shortened V by 4 bases and J by 5 bases, and 15 bases separated the two germline ends. From germline, CDR1 is SGHAT and CDR2 FQNNGV. The CDR3 covers 15 residues. CDR3: CASSWGPMRDNEQFF. The CDR3 bases are TGTGCCAGCAGCTGGGGGCCTATGAGGGACAATGAGCAGTTCTTC. Full variable domain (rest looked up from reference TRBV11-2 and TRBJ2-1): EAGVAQSPRYKIIEKRQSVAFWCNPISGHATLYWYQQILGQGPKLLIQFQNNGVVDDSQLPKDRFSAERLKGVDSTLKIQPAKLEDSAVYLCASSWGPMRDNEQFFGPGTRLTVL.